The rows below give T cell receptor beta chains drawn from one sample of a study of cytomegalovirus exposure and HLA in healthy donors. Sequenced by immunoSEQ multiplex PCR; TCRdb stores in-frame clones only, minus some. Among 100,000 to 150,000 clones listed, 80% to 90% were seen once. Sequencing input: PBMCs. These receptors came from a woman aged 40 to 50 in good health and CMV-seropositive. CDR3s include the opening cysteine and the closing phenylalanine or tryptophan. Fields, in order: CDR3 length, clone size, V gene, D gene, J gene, CDR3 DNA, CDR3 protein. D genes are given only for firm matches. Rows give clone size only sometimes, using once, few, many, or a class for an expanded clone.

>11|NA|TRBV28|NA|TRBJ2-7
TGTGCCAGCAGATCCCGACAGGAGCAGTACTTC
CASRSRQEQYF
>15|NA|TRBV28|NA|TRBJ1-2
TGTGCCAGCAGTTTCGGTTTAGGGACACCGGATGGCTACACCTTC
CASSFGLGTPDGYTF
>12|NA|TRBV30|NA|TRBJ2-5
TGTGCCTGGAAGAGGGGGGGAGAGACCCAGTACTTC
CAWKRGGETQYF
>14|NA|TRBV29-1|TRBD1|TRBJ1-2
TGCAGCGTTCCCTTAGGACAGGTCGGATATGGCTACACCTTC
CSVPLGQVGYGYTF
>14|few|TRBV28|NA|TRBJ1-6
TGTGCCAGCAGTTTGGCGCGGTGGGATTCACCCCTCCACTTT
CASSLARWDSPLHF
>14|NA|TRBV5-6|TRBD1|TRBJ1-4
TGTGCCAGCAGCCCCGGACAGGGAGGTGAAAAACTGTTTTTT
CASSPGQGGEKLFF
>12|NA|TRBV2|TRBD2|TRBJ2-1
TGTGCCAGCAGGCGGGAGAACAATGAGCAGTTCTTC
CASRRENNEQFF
>14|NA|TRBV5-5|TRBD1|TRBJ2-7
TGTGCCAGCAGCTTCTGGACAGGGTCCTACGAGCAGTACTTC
CASSFWTGSYEQYF
>14|NA|TRBV6-1|TRBD1|TRBJ2-4
TGTGCCAGCGGCGAGACAGGGGGTCTGGACATTCAGTACTTC
CASGETGGLDIQYF
>12|NA|TRBV29-1|NA|TRBJ1-1
TGCAGCGTTGAAGGACAGAACACTGAAGCTTTCTTT
CSVEGQNTEAFF
>15|NA|TRBV7-9|NA|TRBJ2-7
TGTGCCAGCAGTCAAACACGACAGAGCTCCTACGAGCAGTACTTC
CASSQTRQSSYEQYF
>14|NA|TRBV27|NA|TRBJ2-3
TGTGCCAGCAGTCCCGGGACTCGGTGGGATACGCAGTATTTT
CASSPGTRWDTQYF
>15|NA|TRBV5-1|TRBD1|TRBJ2-7
TGCGCCAGCAGCACGCCCGGGACAGGGGTCTACGAGCAGTACTTC
CASSTPGTGVYEQYF
>15|few|TRBV19|TRBD1|TRBJ2-7
TGTGCCAGCAGGGCCGGACAGGGGGCTGTCTACGAGCAGTACTTC
CASRAGQGAVYEQYF
>13|NA|TRBV2|TRBD2|TRBJ2-7
TGTGCCAGCGTCGCGGGAGGGGCCTACGAGCAGTACTTC
CASVAGGAYEQYF
>14|NA|TRBV5-1|NA|TRBJ1-2
TGCGCCAGCAGCTTGCTCTCAGCAGGGGATGGCTACACCTTC
CASSLLSAGDGYTF
>14|NA|TRBV5-6|TRBD1|TRBJ1-2
TGTGCCAGCAGCCAAAACAGGGGGCGGCTTGGCTACACCTTC
CASSQNRGRLGYTF
>14|NA|TRBV10-3|TRBD1|TRBJ2-2
TGTGCCATTAAGACAGGGGTGAACACCGGGGAGCTGTTTTTT
CAIKTGVNTGELFF
>12|NA|TRBV7-9|TRBD1|TRBJ1-2
TGTGCCAGCAGCCAGACAGGGGGTGGCTACACCTTC
CASSQTGGGYTF
>15|NA|TRBV19|TRBD1|TRBJ1-1
TGTGCCAGTAGTATAACAGGGGGAGGAGGCACTGAAGCTTTCTTT
CASSITGGGGTEAFF
>18|NA|TRBV11-2|TRBD1|TRBJ2-2
TGTGCCAGCAGCTTCCGGGACAGCTCGGACCGGAACACCGGGGAGCTGTTTTTT
CASSFRDSSDRNTGELFF
>14|NA|TRBV18|NA|TRBJ2-7
TGTGCCAGCTCACCACTGGCGGACTCCTACGAGCAGTACTTC
CASSPLADSYEQYF
>14|once|TRBV29-1|TRBD2|TRBJ2-1
TGCAGCGTTCCCGGGACTAGCGGGAGGAGTGAGCAGTTCTTC
CSVPGTSGRSEQFF
>12|NA|TRBV30|NA|TRBJ1-2
TGTGCCTGGAATGTTGCCCAGGTGCGCTACACCTTC
CAWNVAQVRYTF
>14|NA|TRBV7-6|NA|TRBJ2-2
TGTGCCAGCAGCTTAGAACTAGTTGCCGGGGAGCTGTTTTTT
CASSLELVAGELFF
>16|once|TRBV4-2|NA|TRBJ2-1
TGTGCCAGCAGCCAAGAGGCTCGGGTTCCGGGGGATGAGCAGTTCTTC
CASSQEARVPGDEQFF
>15|NA|TRBV6-1|NA|TRBJ1-2
TGTGCCAGCAGTGATTCGGGTTTTCCCAGGGATGGCTACACCTTC
CASSDSGFPRDGYTF
>15|NA|TRBV6-5|NA|TRBJ2-1
TGTGCCAGCAGCCTCGACACATTTTGGTACAATGAGCAGTTCTTC
CASSLDTFWYNEQFF
>16|NA|TRBV9|TRBD2|TRBJ2-1
TGTGCCAGCAGCCCTAGTCTACTAGCGGGACACAATGAGCAGTTCTTC
CASSPSLLAGHNEQFF
>9|NA|TRBV23-1|NA|TRBJ1-1
TGCGCCAGCAGACCTGAAGCCTTCTTT
CASRPEAFF
>17|NA|TRBV7-8|NA|TRBJ1-5
TGTGCCAGCAGCTTATACTCAGTGGGCTCGGGCAATCAGCCCCAGCATTTT
CASSLYSVGSGNQPQHF
>13|NA|TRBV12-5|NA|TRBJ1-2
TGTGCTAGTGGTTTGGTACAACACTATGGCTACACCTTC
CASGLVQHYGYTF
>14|once|TRBV7-9|NA|TRBJ2-7
TGTGCCAGCAGCGGGGCGGGGGCCTCAGGAGAGCAGTACTTC
CASSGAGASGEQYF
>15|few|TRBV6-4|TRBD2|TRBJ2-3
TGTGCCAGCAGTGACGGGAGGGCTAGCACAGATACGCAGTATTTT
CASSDGRASTDTQYF
>14|NA|TRBV19|NA|TRBJ1-4
TGTGCCAGTAGTATAGCAACAATTAATGAAAAACTGTTTTTT
CASSIATINEKLFF
>18|NA|TRBV10-1|TRBD1|TRBJ2-6
TGCGCCAGCAGTGGACCGGGACAGGGGGCAGGTGGGGCCAACGTCCTGACTTTC
CASSGPGQGAGGANVLTF
>18|NA|TRBV6-1|NA|TRBJ2-1
TGTGCCAGCAGTGAACTAGGGGTTGGGACACCCCGTGGCAATGAGCAGTTCTTC
CASSELGVGTPRGNEQFF
>16|NA|TRBV5-1|TRBD2|TRBJ2-2
TGCGCCAGCAGCTTGGACGGGAGGGCGAACACCGGGGAGCTGTTTTTT
CASSLDGRANTGELFF
>17|NA|TRBV14|TRBD1|TRBJ2-4
TGTGCCAGCAGCCAAGGGAGCAGGGGGCTTGCCAAAAACATTCAGTACTTC
CASSQGSRGLAKNIQYF
>14|NA|TRBV7-9|NA|TRBJ1-2
TGTGCCAGCAGCCCAGGAGAGGGAGGCTATGGCTACACCTTC
CASSPGEGGYGYTF
>12|NA|TRBV28|TRBD1|TRBJ1-1
TGTGCCAGCAGTACATCAGGGGGCATTGCTTTCTTT
CASSTSGGIAFF
>14|NA|TRBV7-2|NA|TRBJ1-4
TGTGCCAGCAGCAGTAGACAGAGCGCTGAAAAACTGTTTTTT
CASSSRQSAEKLFF
>12|NA|TRBV10-3|TRBD1|TRBJ1-1
TGTGCCATCAGTCCACAGGGGTCTGAAGCTTTCTTT
CAISPQGSEAFF
>11|NA|TRBV27|NA|TRBJ2-5
TGTGCCAGCAGTCTCGGAGAGACCCAGTACTTC
CASSLGETQYF
>16|NA|TRBV7-6|TRBD1|TRBJ1-3
TGTGCCAGCGGTATGACAGGGGGAAACTCTGGAAACACCATATATTTT
CASGMTGGNSGNTIYF
>11|NA|TRBV29-1|NA|TRBJ1-1
TGCAGCGTTGAGAGAAACACTGAAGCTTTCTTT
CSVERNTEAFF
>14|NA|TRBV6-1|NA|TRBJ2-7
TGTGCCAGCAGTGAATTCCAGGGGTCTCAGGAGCAGTACTTC
CASSEFQGSQEQYF
>16|NA|TRBV9|TRBD1|TRBJ2-1
TGTGCCAGCAGCCTCAGGGGGAAGCTGAGTTACAATGAGCAGTTCTTC
CASSLRGKLSYNEQFF
>17|NA|TRBV5-1|NA|TRBJ1-4
TGCGCCAGCAGCTTGTATGGGGCAACCGCAACTAATGAAAAACTGTTTTTT
CASSLYGATATNEKLFF
>20|once|TRBV7-2|TRBD2|TRBJ2-5
TGTGCCAGCAGCTTAGCAAATCTTGTACTAGCGGGAGAGATGAAAGAGACCCAGTACTTC
CASSLANLVLAGEMKETQYF
>13|NA|TRBV6-5|NA|TRBJ2-1
TGTGCCACCTTCGGTAGCGGTCCGAATGAGCAGTTCTTC
CATFGSGPNEQFF
>20|NA|TRBV9|TRBD2|TRBJ2-3
TGTGCCAGCAGCCCGTCTACAAGGATTGTGCTAGCGGGAGCCACAGATACGCAGTATTTT
CASSPSTRIVLAGATDTQYF
>12|NA|TRBV30|TRBD1|TRBJ1-1
TGTGCCTGGGGACAGGGTTCATCTGAAGCTTTCTTT
CAWGQGSSEAFF